A single sample gave rise to the 10 T cell receptor beta chains below, sequenced in a study of CD8+CD57+ T cells in acquired aplastic anemia. The template used for profiling TCR beta VDJ and CDR3 was genomic DNA. TCRdb redid the calling of the reads with MiXCR, one entry per CDR3 protein. The sample lists about 270,000 distinct CDR3 sequences, 50% to 70% occurring once. Material: sorted CD4+, CD8+, or CD8+CD57+ T cells (not recorded which) from PBMCs. The source of these receptors is a human donor with severe aplastic anemia or a healthy control (not recorded which).

This chain joins TRBV7-9 and TRBJ1-1; the match to TRBD1 covers 10 bases. This CDR3 spans 15 amino acids. The J segment lost 3 bases and the V segment lost 0 bases, leaving 1 base of the junction unmatched. CDR1 and CDR2 (germline): SEHNR, FQNEAQ (reference sequence). CDR3 loop: CASSLAGTGDTEAFF. The CDR3 nucleotides read TGTGCCAGCAGCTTAGCCGGGACAGGGGACACTGAAGCTTTCTTT.

This clonotype showed up just a few times. The chain employs TRBV3-2 and TRBJ1-4. TRBV3-2 is a pseudogene locus. This CDR3 has 14 residues. CDR3 in DNA: TGTGCCAGCAGCCCGCCTCGGAAGCTGGCAAAACTGTTTTTT. Amino acid sequence: CASSPPRKLAKLFF.

In regard to this clonotype: A clone one base away is much larger, so this may be a read error. The chain couples TRBV10-3 to TRBJ1-5; D call uncertain. The CDR3 sequence is 12 residues long. V lost 10 bases and J 6 bases, leaving 13 bases between the germline ends. CDR1 and CDR2 (germline): ENHRY, SYGVKD. Here the CDR3 DNA reads TGTGCCAGCGCCAGGACGGGTCAGCCCCAGCATTTT. It translates to CASARTGQPQHF.

This clonotype came up once. The chain carries TRBV15 and TRBJ1-2, with 9 bases matching TRBD1. Unmatched junction bases numbered 4, after V lost 1 base and J lost 4 bases. This CDR3 has 15 amino acids. Germline V CDR1 and CDR2: LNHNV, YYDKDF (reference sequence). CDR3 in DNA: TGTGCCACCAGCAGAGGGGGACAGGGTGGCTATGGCTACACCTTC. This sequence encodes CATSRGGQGGYGYTF.

This clonotype was recorded at least ten times. CDR3 coding DNA: TGTGCCAGCAGTTTAGGGGCAGGGGGGCCCTATGGCTACACCTTC. Protein product: CASSLGAGGPYGYTF. The chain combines TRBV12-3 or TRBV12-4 with TRBJ1-2, with TRBD1 matching over 7 bases. The CDR3 is 15 residues long. Trimming took 1 base from V and 4 from J; bases not matched to a gene: 6.

This clonotype was recorded only once. The rearrangement links TRBV29-1 to TRBJ1-5; 9 bases align to TRBD1. This CDR3 spans 18 amino acids. The V gene's germline CDR1 is SQVTM and CDR2 ANQGSEA. The ends lost 1 base at V and 4 bases at J; junction bases unmatched: 14. CDR3 coding DNA: TGCAGCGTTGAAGTACCGGACGAAGGCGGGACAGGGAATCAGCCCCAGCATTTT. Protein sequence: CSVEVPDEGGTGNQPQHF.

The V gene is TRBV24-1, the J gene TRBJ2-3; no reliable D call. V lost 4 bases to trimming and J lost 9 bases, with 10 bases between them. The CDR3 covers 12 residues. The germline V gene has CDR1 KGHDR and CDR2 SFDVKD. CDR3 region: CATSDFGATQYF. Here the CDR3 DNA reads TGTGCCACCAGTGACTTCGGAGCAACGCAGTATTTT.

The chain has TRBV27 and TRBJ2-7, with 7 bases lining up with TRBD1. Unmatched junction bases numbered 7, after V lost 2 bases and J lost 3 bases. The CDR3 runs 15 residues. CDR1 MNHEY and CDR2 SMNVEV come from the germline V gene (reference sequence). The CDR3 DNA sequence: TGTGCCAGCAGTTTACCCCGGGACAGTATCTACGAGCAGTACTTC. Its translation: CASSLPRDSIYEQYF.

A single count supports this clonotype. CDR3 amino acids: CASSPRDSPDTQYF. The CDR3 bases are TGCGCCAGCAGCCCCCGGGACTCCCCCGATACGCAGTATTTT. The rearrangement uses TRBV5-1 and TRBJ2-3; possibly TRBD2 for D (6 bases). The V gene lost 4 bases and the J gene lost 6 bases, with 15 bases spanning the gap. The CDR3 is 14 residues long. The germline V gene encodes CDR1 SGHRS and CDR2 YFSETQ.

The chain recombines TRBV29-1 with TRBJ1-2; D is undetermined. The CDR3 totals 14 residues. Trimming removed 0 bases from V and 4 bases from J, with 12 bases in between. Germline V lookup: CDR1 SQVTM, CDR2 ANQGSEA. CDR3 region: CSVEDPGKGYGYTF. DNA for the CDR3: TGCAGCGTTGAAGATCCCGGGAAAGGCTATGGCTACACCTTC.